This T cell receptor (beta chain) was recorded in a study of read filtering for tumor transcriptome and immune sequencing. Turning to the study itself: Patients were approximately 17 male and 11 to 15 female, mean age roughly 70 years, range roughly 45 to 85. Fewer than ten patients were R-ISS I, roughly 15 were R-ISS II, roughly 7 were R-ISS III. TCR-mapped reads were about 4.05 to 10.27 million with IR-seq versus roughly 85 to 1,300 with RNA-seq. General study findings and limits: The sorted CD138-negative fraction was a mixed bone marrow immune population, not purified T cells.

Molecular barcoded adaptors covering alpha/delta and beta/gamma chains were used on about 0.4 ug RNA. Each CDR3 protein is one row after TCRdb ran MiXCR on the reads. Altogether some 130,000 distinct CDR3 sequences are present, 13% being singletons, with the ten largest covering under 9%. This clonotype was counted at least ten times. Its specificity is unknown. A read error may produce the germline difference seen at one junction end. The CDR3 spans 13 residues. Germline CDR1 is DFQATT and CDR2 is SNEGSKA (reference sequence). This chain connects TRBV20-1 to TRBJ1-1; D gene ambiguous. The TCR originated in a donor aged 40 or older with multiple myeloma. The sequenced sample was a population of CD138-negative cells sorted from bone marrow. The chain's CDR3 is CSARGQVNTEAFF. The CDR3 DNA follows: TGCAGTGCTAGGGGTCAGGTGAATACTGAAGCTTTCTTT.